This entry features one T cell receptor beta chain sequence. Antigen unknown. The germline gives CDR1 SNHLY, CDR2 FYNNEI. Trimming took 4 bases from V and 6 from J, leaving 13 bases between them. CDR3 length: 14 amino acids. Vbeta (60) and Jbeta (13) primers were used in the PCR. Generated by immunoSEQ multiplex PCR, the TCRdb table keeps only in-frame clones and is missing some. The data contain 100,000 to 150,000 clones, about 79% of them singletons. The data were obtained in a study of cytomegalovirus exposure and HLA in healthy donors. Whole-study findings and limits: An analysis was carried out at a later point. It showed that HLA-associated TCR beta chains were more clonally expanded than equally common non-associated chains. Diagnosis of cytomegalovirus status made by the classifier reportedly showed high specificity and sensitivity. Another analysis was done later, and it associated 16,951 TCR beta sequences with HLA alleles at 0.05 false discovery rate. Later, TCR association rates were found to vary by HLA locus, highest for DRB1 and lowest for HLA-C.

The specimen was PBMCs. This receptor was obtained from a man aged 50 to 60 in good health and CMV-seronegative. The chain joins TRBV2 to TRBJ2-1, with D tentatively TRBD2 (6 bases). CDR3 coding DNA: TGTGCCAGCAGTGTGACTAGGCAAGGCAATGAGCAGTTCTTC. Protein product: CASSVTRQGNEQFF.